The 2 T cell receptor beta chains given below trace back to one sample, sequenced in a study of blood T cell repertoires in COVID-19. Libraries were prepared by immunoSEQ multiplex PCR; TCRdb keeps only in-frame clonotypes and omits some of them. This sample carries about 34,000 clones, 78% of them seen once, and the ten largest clones take around 7%. The sample taken for sequencing was peripheral blood. The receptor set was obtained from a woman aged 60-75 years with acute or convalescent COVID-19.

The chain recombines TRBV7-9 with TRBJ1-2; 8 nucleotides line up with TRBD1. The J segment lost 1 base and the V segment lost 4 bases, leaving 2 bases of the junction unmatched. The CDR3 loop spans 14 amino acids. Germline loops: CDR1 SEHNR, CDR2 FQNEAQ (reference sequence). CDR3 protein: CASSSGQGNYGYTF. The CDR3 DNA sequence: TGTGCCAGCAGCTCCGGACAGGGTAACTATGGCTACACCTTC.

This clone is a singleton in its sample. This chain joins TRBV3-1 (or the pseudogene TRBV3-2) and TRBJ1-5; 8 bases agree with TRBD1. The V gene's germline CDR1 is LGHDT and CDR2 YNNKEL (reference sequence). The trim removed 0 bases at V and 5 bases at J, leaving 9 bases unmatched. The CDR3 sequence is 17 residues long. The CDR3 sequence is CASSQDLYRGQDQPQHF. In DNA form, the CDR3 reads TGTGCCAGCAGCCAAGATTTGTACAGGGGACAGGATCAGCCCCAGCATTTT.